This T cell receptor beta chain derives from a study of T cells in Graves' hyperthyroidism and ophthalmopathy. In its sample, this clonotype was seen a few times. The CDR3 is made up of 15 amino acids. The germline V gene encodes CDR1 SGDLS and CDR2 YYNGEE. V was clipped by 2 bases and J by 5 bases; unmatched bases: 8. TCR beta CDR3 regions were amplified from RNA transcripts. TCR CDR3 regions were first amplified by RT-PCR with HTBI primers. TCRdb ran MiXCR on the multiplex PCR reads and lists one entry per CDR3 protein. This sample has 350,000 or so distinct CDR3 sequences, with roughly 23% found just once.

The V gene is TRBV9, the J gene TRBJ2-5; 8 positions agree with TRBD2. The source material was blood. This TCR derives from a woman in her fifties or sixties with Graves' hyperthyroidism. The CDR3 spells CASSVDGRAGETQYF. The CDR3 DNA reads TGTGCCAGCAGCGTTGACGGGAGGGCCGGGGAGACCCAGTACTTC.